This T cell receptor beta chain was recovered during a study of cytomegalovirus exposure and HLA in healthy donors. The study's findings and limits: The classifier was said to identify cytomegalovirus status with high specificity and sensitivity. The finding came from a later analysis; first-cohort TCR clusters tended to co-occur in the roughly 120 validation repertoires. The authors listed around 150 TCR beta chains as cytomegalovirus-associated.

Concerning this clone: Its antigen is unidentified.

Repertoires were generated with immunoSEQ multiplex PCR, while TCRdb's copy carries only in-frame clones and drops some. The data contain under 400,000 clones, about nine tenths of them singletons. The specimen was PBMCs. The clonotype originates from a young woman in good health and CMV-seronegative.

CDR3 in DNA: TGTGCCAGCAGTCGATGGGTAGCCCAGCCCCAGCATTTT. Translating it yields CASSRWVAQPQHF. The chain carries TRBV2 and TRBJ1-5; D is undetermined. This CDR3 has 13 residues. V lost 5 bases to trimming and J lost 7 bases, with 12 bases between them. CDR1 is SNHLY, CDR2 FYNNEI, per germline.